A single sample gave rise to the 27 T cell receptor beta chains below, sequenced in a study of T cell changes during pregnancy in multiple sclerosis. Profiling relied on immunoSEQ multiplex PCR, and the TCRdb table lists in-frame clones only, not all of them. The sample holds fewer than 45,000 clones, approximately 89% seen once. Material: CD4+ T cells from peripheral blood mononuclear cells, obtained after pregnancy. The source is a female donor in good health, enrolled as a control in a pregnancy study.

The J gene is TRBJ2-2, the V gene TRBV7-2, with 7 bases aligning to TRBD2. This CDR3 has 14 residues. Germline V lookup: CDR1 SGHTA, CDR2 FQGNSA. With V trimmed by 1 base and J by 6 bases, 2 bases remained unmatched. The CDR3: CASSLGLAAGELFF. The CDR3, as DNA: TGTGCCAGCAGCTTAGGGCTAGCGGCCGGGGAGCTGTTTTTT. Drawing the rest from reference TRBV7-2 and TRBJ2-2, the complete variable domain is GAGVSQSPSNKVTEKGKDVELRCDPISGHTALYWYRQSLGQGLEFLIYFQGNSAPDKSGLPSDRFSAERTGGSVSTLTIQRTQQEDSAVYLCASSLGLAAGELFFGEGSRLTVL.

The rearrangement links TRBV7-8 to TRBJ2-4, with 14 bases matching TRBD2. CDR1 and CDR2 from the germline V gene are SGHVS and FQNEAQ. The CDR3 loop spans 19 amino acids. The V gene end was trimmed by 4 bases and the J gene end by 0 bases; junction bases not matched to a gene: 8. CDR3 coding DNA: TGTGCCAGCAGCTCCCAGACTAGCGGGGGGGGAGTAGCCAAAAACATTCAGTACTTC. Translation: CASSSQTSGGGVAKNIQYF.

This clone has a single count. The chain couples TRBV5-1 to TRBJ2-1; 7 bases fit TRBD2. J was trimmed by 0 bases and V by 4 bases; bases with no gene match: 4. The CDR3 sequence is 15 residues long. The germline V gene encodes CDR1 SGHRS and CDR2 YFSETQ. The CDR3 DNA reads as TGCGCCAGCAGCATCCCTAGCGGCTCCTACAATGAGCAGTTCTTC. Its translation is CASSIPSGSYNEQFF.

The CDR3: CASSGTGPETQYF. Written as DNA, the CDR3 is TGTGCCAGCAGTGGGACAGGGCCGGAGACCCAGTACTTC. The rearrangement links TRBV2 to TRBJ2-5, with 8 bases fitting TRBD1. Trimming removed 4 bases from V and 5 bases from J; junction bases left unmatched: 3. The CDR3 consists of 13 residues. Germline values: CDR1 SNHLY, CDR2 FYNNEI.

This clone showed up just once. The chain employs TRBV28 and TRBJ2-2; TRBD1 might be the D (6 bases). There are 17 residues in the CDR3. Trimming shortened V by 5 bases and J by 4 bases, and 20 bases separated the two germline ends. Germline loops: CDR1 MDHEN, CDR2 SYDVKM. CDR3 bases: TGTGCCAGCAGTCCTTCCCCCTGGCAGGGGAGCACCGGGGAGCTGTTTTTT. It translates to CASSPSPWQGSTGELFF.

DNA for the CDR3: TGTGCCAGCAGCTTGGCCGCGAGCGGAACCACCGGGGAGCTGTTTTTT. Its translation: CASSLAASGTTGELFF. The chain joins TRBV5-4 to TRBJ2-2, with D possibly being TRBD2 (5 bases). From germline, CDR1 is SGHNT and CDR2 YYREEE (reference sequence). Trimming cost V 0 bases and J 4 bases, with 13 bases left between them. The CDR3 consists of 16 residues.

The chain uses TRBV30 and TRBJ2-1; 8 bases match TRBD2. J gave up 4 bases and V 2 bases, and 7 bases lay outside the gene matches. From germline, CDR1 is GTSNPN and CDR2 SVGIG (reference sequence). The CDR3 contains 15 residues. CDR3 region: CAWSPGAGAYNEQFF. CDR3 in DNA: TGTGCCTGGAGTCCAGGAGCGGGAGCATACAATGAGCAGTTCTTC.

V and J are TRBV10-2 and TRBJ1-1, with a tentative D call TRBD1 (6 bases). With 3 bases removed from V and 4 bases from J, the gap between germline ends came to 9 bases. CDR1 and CDR2 from the germline V gene are WSHSY and SAAADI. CDR3 length: 13 residues. The DNA of the CDR3 is TGCGCCAGCAGTGACAGGGGTACCACTGAAGCTTTCTTT. Amino acid sequence: CASSDRGTTEAFF.

V usage is TRBV4-1 and J usage is TRBJ2-5; weak D call: TRBD2 (6 bases). Germline CDR1 is MGHRA and CDR2 is YSYEKL. The CDR3 sequence is 14 residues long. Trimming left V 3 bases short and J 1 base short, with 9 bases between. The CDR3 spells CASSQLGGQETQYF. The DNA for the CDR3 is TGCGCCAGCAGCCAGCTGGGGGGCCAAGAGACCCAGTACTTC.

The CDR3 spells CASSDPRGGLNEQFF. CDR3 nucleotide sequence: TGTGCCAGTAGTGACCCGCGGGGGGGCCTCAATGAGCAGTTCTTC. The chain couples TRBV19 to TRBJ2-1; 9 bases are shared with TRBD2. The length of the CDR3 is 15 residues. J gave up 6 bases and V 5 bases, and 8 bases lay outside the gene matches. Germline lookup yields CDR1 LNHDA and CDR2 SQIVND (reference sequence).

This chain joins TRBV18 and TRBJ1-4; D uncertain. CDR1 and CDR2 from the germline V gene are KGHSH and LQKENI. V was trimmed by 1 base and J by 7 bases, leaving 7 bases between them. This CDR3 has 13 amino acids. The CDR3 DNA follows: TGTGCCAGCTCACCACGGTCCGGTGAAAAACTGTTTTTT. It codes for CASSPRSGEKLFF.

The rearrangement links TRBV6-4 to TRBJ2-3; TRBD1 might be the D (5 bases). Trimming took 3 bases from V and 8 from J, leaving 6 bases between them. The CDR3 is 11 amino acids. Germline CDR1 and CDR2: MRHNA and SNTAGT. CDR3 DNA: TGTGCCAGCAGTGATGGGGCTACGCAGTATTTT. Residues: CASSDGATQYF.

This clone was counted a single time. The rearrangement uses TRBV30 and TRBJ1-2; no clear D. In germline, CDR1 is GTSNPN, CDR2 SVGIG (reference sequence). Deletions cut 2 bases from V and 4 bases from J, with 8 bases between. The CDR3 length is 12 residues. CDR3 in amino acids: CAWSWAIYGYTF. CDR3 coding DNA: TGTGCCTGGAGTTGGGCGATCTATGGCTACACCTTC.

The chain carries TRBV10-3 and TRBJ2-2, with TRBD1 identical over 8 bases. The CDR3 runs to 15 residues. Germline values: CDR1 ENHRY, CDR2 SYGVKD. The junction had 13 bases not matched to a gene; V was cut back by 11 bases and J by 5 bases. The CDR3 nucleotides are TGTGCCGCGAAGAAGGACAGGGATGGAACCGGGGAGCTGTTTTTT. Translation gives CAAKKDRDGTGELFF.

This clone was found a few times. The chain uses TRBV28 and TRBJ1-1; D remains unclear. The CDR3 spans 14 residues. Trimming pared 2 bases from V and 1 base from J, leaving 8 bases between. Germline assignment: CDR1 MDHEN and CDR2 SYDVKM. CDR3: CASSLTVRNTEAFF. The CDR3 nucleotides read TGTGCCAGCAGTTTAACAGTCAGGAACACTGAAGCTTTCTTT. Using reference TRBV28 and TRBJ1-1 for the parts outside the CDR3, the full variable domain is DVKVTQSSRYLVKRTGEKVFLECVQDMDHENMFWYRQDPGLGLRLIYFSYDVKMKEKGDIPEGYSVSREKKERFSLILESASTNQTSMYLCASSLTVRNTEAFFGQGTRLTVV.

CDR3 in amino acids: CASSQDRVGPGAGGYTF. The CDR3 DNA is TGCGCCAGCAGCCAAGATAGAGTGGGCCCCGGGGCGGGAGGCTACACCTTC. The rearrangement uses TRBV4-3 and TRBJ1-2; TRBD1 might be the D (5 bases). V dropped 0 bases and J dropped 8 bases, with 22 bases sitting between them. CDR3 length: 17 amino acids. Looked up from germline, CDR1 is LGHNA and CDR2 is YSLEER.

J is TRBJ1-2 and V is TRBV7-9; TRBD1 might be the D (6 bases). With 5 bases removed from V and 8 bases from J, the gap between germline ends came to 9 bases. Germline values: CDR1 SEHNR, CDR2 FQNEAQ (reference sequence). CDR3 size: 11 residues. CDR3 bases: TGTGCCAGCAGCCCGGGACACGGCTACACCTTC. Protein product: CASSPGHGYTF. The variable domain in full, with the rest retrieved from reference TRBV7-9 and TRBJ1-2, is DTGVSQNPRHKITKRGQNVTFRCDPISEHNRLYWYRQTLGQGPEFLTYFQNEAQLEKSRLLSDRFSAERPKGSFSTLEIQRTEQGDSAMYLCASSPGHGYTFGSGTRLTVV.

The chain couples TRBV7-2 to TRBJ2-1; 7 nucleotides line up with TRBD1. The germline gives CDR1 SGHTA, CDR2 FQGNSA. Trimming took 3 bases from V and 2 from J; bases not matched to a gene: 4. The length of the CDR3 is 15 residues. The CDR3 DNA is TGTGCCAGCAGCTTCCAGGACAGGCCCTACAATGAGCAGTTCTTC. This gives the protein CASSFQDRPYNEQFF.

Relative to its sample, this clone is medium-sized (0.01 to 0.1%). The chain combines TRBV10-3 with TRBJ1-1; D is uncertain. The CDR3 length is 11 residues. Trimming removed 7 bases at V and 3 bases at J, with 6 bases between. Germline V gene lookup returns CDR1 ENHRY and CDR2 SYGVKD. The CDR3: CAIKEDTEAFF. Here the CDR3 DNA reads TGTGCCATCAAAGAGGACACTGAAGCTTTCTTT.

The sample holds one count of this clone. The chain uses TRBV7-9 and TRBJ1-5, with 7 nucleotides matching TRBD1. Per the germline V gene, CDR1 is SEHNR and CDR2 is FQNEAQ (reference sequence). The length of the CDR3 is 13 residues. The trim removed 5 bases at V and 4 bases at J, leaving 2 bases unmatched. The CDR3 bases are TGTGCCAGCAGCCCGACAGGGAATCAGCCCCAGCATTTT. This gives the protein CASSPTGNQPQHF.

As concerns this clone: One end of the junction varies from germline; a read error may be responsible. Other DNA sequences in the sample encode the same CDR3. V and J are TRBV6-6 and TRBJ1-4; D remains ambiguous. This CDR3 has 14 amino acids. The germline V gene encodes CDR1 MNHNY and CDR2 SVGAGI (reference sequence). This CDR3 reads CASSGAEAREKLFF. In nucleotides, the CDR3 is TGTGCTAGCAGTGGAGCGGAGGCGCGAGAAAAACTGTTTTTT.

This clone was recorded only once. The CDR3 DNA reads TGTGCCAGCAAGAGCTACAATGAGCAGTTCTTC. It encodes CASKSYNEQFF. The chain carries TRBV2 and TRBJ2-1; D unclear. Per the germline V gene, CDR1 is SNHLY and CDR2 is FYNNEI. V lost 7 bases to trimming and J lost 3 bases, with 4 bases between them. CDR3 length: 11 residues. Filled out from reference TRBV2 and TRBJ2-1, the complete variable domain reads EPEVTQTPSHQVTQMGQEVILRCVPISNHLYFYWYRQILGQKVEFLVSFYNNEISEKSEIFDDQFSVERPDGSNFTLKIRSTKLEDSAMYFCASKSYNEQFFGPGTRLTVL.

This sequence joins TRBV28 and TRBJ2-3; 9 bases agree with TRBD2. Germline CDR1 MDHEN, CDR2 SYDVKM. J lost 1 base, V lost 6 bases, and 2 bases had no gene match. The CDR3 is made up of 14 amino acids. The CDR3 sequence is CASRLAGRTDTQYF. DNA for the CDR3: TGTGCCAGCAGACTAGCGGGTCGCACAGATACGCAGTATTTT.

The V call is TRBV30, the J call TRBJ2-5, with TRBD2 as a possible D gene (6 bases). The CDR3 has 14 residues. V lost 3 bases and J lost 3, with 14 bases in between. Looked up from germline, CDR1 is GTSNPN and CDR2 is SVGIG (reference sequence). The CDR3 reads CAWRGDSGEETQYF. The CDR3 DNA sequence: TGTGCCTGGAGAGGGGACTCCGGGGAAGAGACCCAGTACTTC.

This chain connects TRBV2 to TRBJ1-1; 9 bases map to TRBD1. Germline values: CDR1 SNHLY, CDR2 FYNNEI. The CDR3 has 14 residues. The J segment lost 6 bases and the V segment lost 2 bases, leaving 4 bases of the junction unmatched. For the CDR3, the DNA is TGTGCCAGCAGTGAATTGGGACAGGGCCCTGAAGCTTTCTTT. Translated, it gives CASSELGQGPEAFF.

The chain has TRBV30 and TRBJ2-7, with TRBD2 matching over 8 bases. The CDR3 is made up of 14 amino acids. V lost 1 base, J lost 1 base, and 3 bases stayed unmatched. The germline gives CDR1 GTSNPN, CDR2 SVGIG (reference sequence). In DNA, the CDR3 is TGTGCCTGGAGTGAAGCTAGCGGGTCCTACGAGCAGTACTTC. Translating gives CAWSEASGSYEQYF.

This clone was recorded only once. This chain joins TRBV6-1 and TRBJ2-5, with 14 bases that match TRBD2. The CDR3 is made up of 17 amino acids. Germline V gene data show CDR1 as MNHNS and CDR2 as SASEGT. The junction had 8 bases not matched to a gene; V was cut back by 4 bases and J by 4 bases. CDR3 in amino acids: CASSGDGTSGGRETQYF. The DNA of the CDR3 is TGTGCCAGCAGTGGGGACGGGACTAGCGGGGGCCGAGAGACCCAGTACTTC.